The clone carrying this T cell receptor (beta chain) was counted between two and nine times. The sample originates from a study of shared T cell receptors in the human thymus. Germline V gene lookup returns CDR1 MNHEY and CDR2 SMNVEV (reference sequence). The CDR3 consists of 18 residues. The ends lost 3 bases at V and 7 bases at J; junction bases unmatched: 16. The assay was immunoSEQ multiplex PCR, and TCRdb's table has in-frame clones only and misses some. In the table there are some 640,000 clones, about 90% of which are singletons. This same sample was also part of a study on human thymus T cells.

This chain connects TRBV27 to TRBJ2-1; 9 nucleotides agree with TRBD2. This sequence originates from a boy under three years old with a congenital heart defect. Sequenced: thymocytes. CDR3 sequence reads: CASSFLNGAGGPENEQFF. For the CDR3, the DNA is TGTGCCAGCAGTTTCCTAAATGGGGCGGGAGGGCCAGAAAATGAGCAGTTCTTC.